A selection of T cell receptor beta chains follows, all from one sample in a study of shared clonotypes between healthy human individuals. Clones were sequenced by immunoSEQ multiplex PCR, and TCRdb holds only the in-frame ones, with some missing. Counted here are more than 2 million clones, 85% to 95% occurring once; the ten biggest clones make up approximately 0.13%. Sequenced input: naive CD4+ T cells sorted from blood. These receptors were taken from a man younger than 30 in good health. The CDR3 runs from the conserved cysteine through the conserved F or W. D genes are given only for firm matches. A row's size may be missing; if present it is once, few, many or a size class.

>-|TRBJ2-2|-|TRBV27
CASSLYRLERGGELFF
TGTGCCAGCAGTTTATATCGGCTAGAGAGGGGCGGGGAGCTGTTTTTT
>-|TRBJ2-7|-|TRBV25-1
CASSGTSPRYEQYF
TGTGCCAGCAGTGGCACCTCCCCCCGCTACGAGCAGTACTTC
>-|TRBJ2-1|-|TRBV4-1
CASSHMGISEQFF
TGCGCCAGCAGCCACATGGGGATTAGTGAGCAGTTCTTC
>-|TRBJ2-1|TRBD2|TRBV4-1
CASSQSNTPGLAGGNSYNEQFF
TGCGCCAGCAGCCAATCGAATACCCCGGGACTAGCGGGGGGCAACTCCTACAATGAGCAGTTCTTC
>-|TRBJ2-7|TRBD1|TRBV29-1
CSAGDRGYYEQYF
TGCAGCGCAGGGGACAGGGGGTATTACGAGCAGTACTTC
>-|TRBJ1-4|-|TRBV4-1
CASSQDLLGTNEKLFF
TGCGCCAGCAGCCAGGATCTCCTGGGAACTAATGAAAAACTGTTTTTT
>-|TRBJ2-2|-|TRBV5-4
CASSSGYTGELFF
TGTGCCAGCAGCTCGGGGTACACCGGGGAGCTGTTTTTT
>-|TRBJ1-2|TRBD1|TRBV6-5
CASSPRQGYGYTF
TGTGCCAGCAGTCCCCGACAGGGGTATGGCTACACCTTC
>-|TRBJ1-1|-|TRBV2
CASIELNTEAFF
TGTGCCAGCATAGAACTGAACACTGAAGCTTTCTTT
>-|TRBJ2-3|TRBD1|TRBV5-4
CASSLQGEDTQYF
TGTGCCAGCAGCTTGCAGGGGGAAGATACGCAGTATTTT
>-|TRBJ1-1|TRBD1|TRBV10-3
CAISATGGGEAFF
TGTGCCATCAGCGCTACAGGGGGAGGAGAGGCTTTCTTT
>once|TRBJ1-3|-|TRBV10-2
CASVRSAQSGFGNTIYF
TGCGCCAGCGTCCGAAGCGCGCAGAGCGGTTTCGGAAACACCATATATTTT
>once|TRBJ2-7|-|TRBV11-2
CASRLDNLNDEQYF
TGTGCCAGCAGACTGGACAATTTGAACGACGAGCAGTACTTC
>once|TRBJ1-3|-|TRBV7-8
CASSEQGVGNTIYF
TGTGCCAGCAGCGAACAGGGCGTCGGAAACACCATATATTTT
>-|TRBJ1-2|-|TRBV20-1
CSARSVYGYTF
TGCAGTGCTAGAAGTGTTTATGGCTACACCTTC
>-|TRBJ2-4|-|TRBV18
CASSLDRNQYF
TGTGCCAGCTCACTCGACAGAAATCAGTACTTC
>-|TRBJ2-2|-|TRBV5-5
CASRADRANTGELFF
TGTGCCAGCAGGGCCGACAGAGCGAACACCGGGGAGCTGTTTTTT
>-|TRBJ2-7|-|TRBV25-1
CASSEGRPEFSYEQYF
TGTGCCAGCAGTGAGGGCAGGCCAGAGTTCTCCTACGAGCAGTACTTC
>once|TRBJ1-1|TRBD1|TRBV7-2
CASSSQTGGWTEAFF
TGTGCCAGCAGCTCCCAGACAGGGGGGTGGACTGAAGCTTTCTTT
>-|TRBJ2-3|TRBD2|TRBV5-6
CASSSGTRGRGTQYF
TGTGCCAGCAGCTCCGGGACTAGAGGGCGAGGTACGCAGTATTTT
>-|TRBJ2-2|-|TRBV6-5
CASSYDGRGAGELFF
TGTGCCAGCAGTTACGACGGGCGAGGCGCTGGGGAGCTGTTTTTT
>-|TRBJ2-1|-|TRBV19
CASSIEARQRNNEQFF
TGTGCCAGTAGTATAGAGGCTCGCCAAAGAAACAATGAGCAGTTCTTC